The rows below give T cell receptor beta chains drawn from one sample of a study of a mutant IDH1 vaccine in newly diagnosed glioma. Here immunoSEQ multiplex PCR was the method, and the copy in TCRdb shows in-frame clones only, minus some. The sample comprises tens of thousands of clones, 70% to 90% of which are singletons, and roughly 18% rests with the top ten. This specimen was PBMCs, taken from a glioma patient treated with radiotherapy, temozolomide or both. These receptors came from a young man with glioma. Each CDR3 is given with its conserved first and last residue. The order of the fields is J gene, V gene, D gene, clone size, CDR3 protein, CDR3 DNA. A D gene is named only where the DNA matches it firmly. A row's size may be missing; if present it is once, few, many or a size class.

j_call: TRBJ2-7
v_call: TRBV28
d_call: TRBD2
clone_size: .
cdr3_aa: CASSFQAGGRSEQYF
cdr3_nt: TGTGCCAGCAGTTTTCAAGCGGGAGGGCGAAGCGAGCAGTACTTC

j_call: TRBJ1-2
v_call: TRBV18
d_call: TRBD1
clone_size: once
cdr3_aa: CASSRSGTGSYTYGYTF
cdr3_nt: TGTGCCAGCTCACGTTCGGGGACAGGGAGTTACACCTATGGCTACACCTTC

j_call: TRBJ1-1
v_call: TRBV10-3
d_call: .
clone_size: .
cdr3_aa: CASGTSIYGNTEAFF
cdr3_nt: TGTGCCAGCGGGACATCAATTTATGGGAACACTGAAGCTTTCTTT

j_call: TRBJ2-7
v_call: TRBV2
d_call: .
clone_size: .
cdr3_aa: CASSARAGANPTYEQYF
cdr3_nt: TGTGCCAGCAGCGCCCGGGCGGGTGCAAATCCCACCTACGAGCAGTACTTC

j_call: TRBJ1-2
v_call: TRBV18
d_call: .
clone_size: once
cdr3_aa: CASSPMARQAPNYGYTF
cdr3_nt: TGTGCCAGCTCACCAATGGCCCGACAGGCCCCTAACTATGGCTACACCTTC

j_call: TRBJ1-1
v_call: TRBV7-2
d_call: .
clone_size: .
cdr3_aa: CASSRERNTEAFF
cdr3_nt: TGTGCCAGCAGCCGGGAACGGAACACTGAAGCTTTCTTT

j_call: TRBJ1-1
v_call: TRBV4-2
d_call: .
clone_size: few
cdr3_aa: CASSQPGWGRRDTEAFF
cdr3_nt: TGTGCCAGCAGCCAACCGGGGTGGGGGCGGAGGGACACTGAAGCTTTCTTT

j_call: TRBJ2-7
v_call: TRBV11-2
d_call: .
clone_size: .
cdr3_aa: CASSLEVYEQYF
cdr3_nt: TGTGCCAGCAGCTTAGAGGTATACGAGCAGTACTTC

j_call: TRBJ1-2
v_call: TRBV5-1
d_call: .
clone_size: .
cdr3_aa: CASSLGGTNLRSYGYTF
cdr3_nt: TGCGCCAGCAGCCTGGGCGGGACAAACCTACGAAGCTATGGCTACACCTTC

j_call: TRBJ1-5
v_call: TRBV19
d_call: TRBD1
clone_size: .
cdr3_aa: CASRTTGKIYQPQHF
cdr3_nt: TGTGCCAGTAGAACGACAGGGAAGATATATCAGCCCCAGCATTTT

j_call: TRBJ1-5
v_call: TRBV7-6
d_call: .
clone_size: .
cdr3_aa: CASSLVGGNQPQHF
cdr3_nt: TGTGCCAGCAGCTTAGTGGGGGGAAATCAGCCCCAGCATTTT

j_call: TRBJ2-5
v_call: TRBV27
d_call: .
clone_size: .
cdr3_aa: CASSAGGAAQYF
cdr3_nt: TGTGCCAGCAGCGCGGGCGGAGCGGCCCAGTACTTC

j_call: TRBJ1-2
v_call: TRBV30
d_call: .
clone_size: .
cdr3_aa: CAWSVTALGGYTF
cdr3_nt: TGTGCCTGGAGTGTCACAGCCTTGGGAGGCTACACCTTC

j_call: TRBJ2-7
v_call: TRBV5-8
d_call: TRBD2
clone_size: .
cdr3_aa: CASRGGVRDRLVDEQYF
cdr3_nt: TGTGCCAGCAGGGGGGGGGTACGGGACCGCCTCGTCGACGAGCAGTACTTC

j_call: TRBJ2-1
v_call: TRBV19
d_call: .
clone_size: .
cdr3_aa: CASSNHPRQYNEQFF
cdr3_nt: TGTGCCAGTTCTAATCATCCTCGGCAATACAATGAGCAGTTCTTC

j_call: TRBJ2-7
v_call: TRBV27
d_call: TRBD1
clone_size: .
cdr3_aa: CASSYTGGYEQYF
cdr3_nt: TGTGCCAGCAGTTATACAGGGGGCTACGAGCAGTACTTC

j_call: TRBJ2-7
v_call: TRBV19
d_call: TRBD1
clone_size: .
cdr3_aa: CASSNGQGRYEQYF
cdr3_nt: TGTGCCAGTAGTAATGGACAGGGTCGGTACGAGCAGTACTTC

j_call: TRBJ2-5
v_call: TRBV30
d_call: TRBD2
clone_size: .
cdr3_aa: CAWSWGGNQETQYF
cdr3_nt: TGTGCCTGGAGTTGGGGGGGGAACCAAGAGACCCAGTACTTC

j_call: TRBJ2-5
v_call: TRBV5-1
d_call: .
clone_size: .
cdr3_aa: CASSLREGIETQYF
cdr3_nt: TGCGCCAGCAGCTTGAGGGAAGGGATAGAGACCCAGTACTTC

j_call: TRBJ2-3
v_call: TRBV4-3
d_call: TRBD1
clone_size: few
cdr3_aa: CASSQPGQGSDTQYF
cdr3_nt: TGCGCCAGCAGCCAGCCGGGACAGGGGTCCGATACGCAGTATTTT

j_call: TRBJ2-1
v_call: TRBV18
d_call: TRBD2
clone_size: .
cdr3_aa: CASSLTSLAGGAGEQFF
cdr3_nt: TGTGCCAGCTCACTCACCTCGCTAGCGGGAGGAGCGGGTGAGCAGTTCTTC

j_call: TRBJ1-1
v_call: TRBV4-1
d_call: TRBD1
clone_size: .
cdr3_aa: CASSLSGGVKGSTEAFF
cdr3_nt: TGCGCCAGCAGCCTTTCAGGGGGCGTGAAAGGGAGCACTGAAGCTTTCTTT

j_call: TRBJ1-1
v_call: TRBV2
d_call: .
clone_size: few
cdr3_aa: CASDAQGNTEAFF
cdr3_nt: TGTGCCAGCGATGCGCAGGGGAACACTGAAGCTTTCTTT

j_call: TRBJ1-5
v_call: TRBV6-6
d_call: TRBD1
clone_size: .
cdr3_aa: CASSYSQGRGQPQHF
cdr3_nt: TGTGCCAGCAGTTACTCACAGGGGAGAGGTCAGCCCCAGCATTTT

j_call: TRBJ1-2
v_call: TRBV6-5
d_call: .
clone_size: .
cdr3_aa: CASSYQTGSSYGYTF
cdr3_nt: TGTGCCAGCAGTTACCAGACAGGATCTTCTTATGGCTACACCTTC

j_call: TRBJ1-2
v_call: TRBV4-2
d_call: .
clone_size: .
cdr3_aa: CASSQGRKEGYTF
cdr3_nt: TGTGCCAGCAGCCAAGGACGTAAAGAGGGCTACACCTTC

j_call: TRBJ2-5
v_call: TRBV9
d_call: TRBD2
clone_size: .
cdr3_aa: CASSGGTSGGETQYF
cdr3_nt: TGTGCCAGCAGCGGGGGGACTAGCGGTGGAGAGACCCAGTACTTC

j_call: TRBJ2-2
v_call: TRBV19
d_call: TRBD1
clone_size: .
cdr3_aa: CASSISGTGNTGELFF
cdr3_nt: TGTGCCAGTAGTATTTCGGGGACAGGGAACACCGGGGAGCTGTTTTTT

j_call: TRBJ2-2
v_call: TRBV4-3
d_call: .
clone_size: .
cdr3_aa: CASSQALGGEGDTGELFF
cdr3_nt: TGCGCCAGCAGCCAGGCCCTGGGCGGGGAGGGGGACACCGGGGAGCTGTTTTTT

j_call: TRBJ1-2
v_call: TRBV30
d_call: TRBD1
clone_size: .
cdr3_aa: CAWSYRGGSAGGYTF
cdr3_nt: TGTGCCTGGAGCTACAGGGGAGGATCTGCTGGCGGCTACACCTTC

j_call: TRBJ1-5
v_call: TRBV19
d_call: TRBD1
clone_size: .
cdr3_aa: CASRGRDRGQQPQHF
cdr3_nt: TGTGCCAGTAGGGGCCGGGACAGGGGGCAACAGCCCCAGCATTTT

j_call: TRBJ2-7
v_call: TRBV5-6
d_call: TRBD2
clone_size: .
cdr3_aa: CASSWGGGSSYEQYF
cdr3_nt: TGTGCCAGCAGCTGGGGGGGAGGGAGCTCCTACGAGCAGTACTTC

j_call: TRBJ1-1
v_call: TRBV30
d_call: .
clone_size: few
cdr3_aa: CAWTLGGNTEAFF
cdr3_nt: TGTGCCTGGACCTTGGGGGGGAACACTGAAGCTTTCTTT

j_call: TRBJ2-4
v_call: TRBV20-1
d_call: .
clone_size: once
cdr3_aa: CSVAKNIQYF
cdr3_nt: TGCAGTGTAGCCAAAAACATTCAGTACTTC

j_call: TRBJ1-5
v_call: TRBV7-6
d_call: TRBD1
clone_size: .
cdr3_aa: CASSLDGTGGQPQHF
cdr3_nt: TGTGCCAGCAGCTTAGACGGGACAGGGGGACAGCCCCAGCATTTT

j_call: TRBJ1-3
v_call: TRBV9
d_call: .
clone_size: .
cdr3_aa: CASSVESGNTIYF
cdr3_nt: TGTGCCAGCAGCGTAGAATCTGGAAACACCATATATTTT

j_call: TRBJ2-3
v_call: TRBV5-1
d_call: .
clone_size: .
cdr3_aa: CASSLYASDTQYF
cdr3_nt: TGCGCCAGCAGCTTGTATGCGTCAGATACGCAGTATTTT

j_call: TRBJ2-1
v_call: TRBV7-6
d_call: .
clone_size: .
cdr3_aa: CASSFTDSNPSYNEQFF
cdr3_nt: TGTGCCAGCAGCTTCACCGACTCGAATCCCTCCTACAATGAGCAGTTCTTC

j_call: TRBJ1-3
v_call: TRBV10-3
d_call: TRBD1
clone_size: .
cdr3_aa: CATRQGANTIYF
cdr3_nt: TGTGCCACCAGACAGGGGGCCAACACCATATATTTT

j_call: TRBJ1-1
v_call: TRBV6-6
d_call: .
clone_size: .
cdr3_aa: CASSYEGPGTEAFF
cdr3_nt: TGTGCCAGCAGTTACGAGGGGCCGGGTACTGAAGCTTTCTTT

j_call: TRBJ2-7
v_call: TRBV5-1
d_call: .
clone_size: .
cdr3_aa: CASSGEAEQYF
cdr3_nt: TGCGCCAGCAGCGGGGAAGCCGAGCAGTACTTC

j_call: TRBJ1-1
v_call: TRBV14
d_call: .
clone_size: .
cdr3_aa: CASSQTLPSEAFF
cdr3_nt: TGTGCCAGCAGCCAGACCCTACCTTCTGAAGCTTTCTTT

j_call: TRBJ2-3
v_call: TRBV7-9
d_call: .
clone_size: .
cdr3_aa: CASSLMLLDTQYF
cdr3_nt: TGTGCCAGCAGCTTAATGCTATTGGATACGCAGTATTTT

j_call: TRBJ1-4
v_call: TRBV4-3
d_call: .
clone_size: large
cdr3_aa: CASSQDRGAGEKLFF
cdr3_nt: TGCGCCAGCAGCCAAGATCGTGGGGCGGGCGAAAAACTGTTTTTT

j_call: TRBJ2-1
v_call: TRBV30
d_call: .
clone_size: .
cdr3_aa: CAWSGFGDPRNEQFF
cdr3_nt: TGTGCCTGGAGTGGGTTCGGTGATCCTCGAAATGAGCAGTTCTTC

j_call: TRBJ1-2
v_call: TRBV9
d_call: .
clone_size: few
cdr3_aa: CASSANYGYTF
cdr3_nt: TGTGCCAGCAGCGCTAACTATGGCTACACCTTC

j_call: TRBJ1-1
v_call: TRBV19
d_call: .
clone_size: few
cdr3_aa: CASSIAADTEAFF
cdr3_nt: TGTGCCAGTAGTATTGCGGCTGACACTGAAGCTTTCTTT

j_call: TRBJ1-5
v_call: TRBV6-5
d_call: .
clone_size: .
cdr3_aa: CASSTGSQPQHF
cdr3_nt: TGTGCCAGCAGCACCGGGAGCCAGCCCCAGCATTTT